This TCR beta chain was found in a study of T-cell reconstitution after alpha-beta-depleted transplantation in children (dated by TCRdb to about 2016). For context, the study as a whole: Using TCR repertoire profiling, the study quantitatively followed how T-cell immune reconstitution unfolded in children after TCRalphabeta/CD19-depleted allogeneic hematopoietic cell transplantation. Beyond this particular receptor, the publication reports: The high TCRbeta diversity at day 60 in some patients was ascribed to recipient T cells and intrathymic progenitors that had survived conditioning. The apparently early alphabetaT-cell count recovery about two months after transplant was reportedly dependent on only several hundred rapidly expanded clones derived from non-depleted graft cells. Over the following months the frequencies of hyperexpanded clones went down, and after one year T-cell counts and TCRbeta diversity were mostly credited to newly produced T cells.

V sheds 7 bases and J sheds 0 bases, leaving 14 bases between their ends. The CDR3, from cysteine to phenylalanine, totals 15 residues. Of all the DNA, just the CDR3 is kept, 45 bases in frame from base 1. The CDR1 and CDR2 encoded by the germline V gene are SGHRS and YFSETQ. Receptor libraries were prepared by PCR. The run used an Illumina HiSeq 2500. TCR library preparation used molecular barcoding, with unique molecular identifiers applied to normalize quantification of the TCRbeta repertoire. TCRdb's own reprocessing of the public reads used fastp at Q25 and MiXCR and kept productive beta chains. A single entry per CDR3 protein holds the most common genes and DNA from its merged rows. The sample yields about 870,000 distinct CDR3 sequences; 16% were counted once. The leading ten clones occupy roughly 5% of the sample. The sample's treatment or condition label, decoded: allogeneic hematopoietic cell transplantation with graft depleted of TCRalphabeta T cells and CD19 B cells. The children who served as transplant recipients had been given grafts of TCRalphabeta/CD19-depleted allogeneic hematopoietic cells.

Remarks on this clonotype: Its antigen is still unknown. Base qualities are missing; no much larger clone stands one base away.

The sequences come from PBMCs, mostly from graft donor cells, collected 360 days after TCRalphabeta/CD19-depleted stem cell transplant. This TCR derives from a male patient younger than 18 who had a stem cell transplant for acute lymphoblastic leukemia, so the T cells may come from the graft donor. The sequence joins TRBV5-1 to TRBJ1-5, with the D gene call left open. The sequenced DNA: TGCGCCAGCTCGTTGGGATCCTCTAGCAATCAGCCCCAGCATTTT. It specifies CASSLGSSSNQPQHF.